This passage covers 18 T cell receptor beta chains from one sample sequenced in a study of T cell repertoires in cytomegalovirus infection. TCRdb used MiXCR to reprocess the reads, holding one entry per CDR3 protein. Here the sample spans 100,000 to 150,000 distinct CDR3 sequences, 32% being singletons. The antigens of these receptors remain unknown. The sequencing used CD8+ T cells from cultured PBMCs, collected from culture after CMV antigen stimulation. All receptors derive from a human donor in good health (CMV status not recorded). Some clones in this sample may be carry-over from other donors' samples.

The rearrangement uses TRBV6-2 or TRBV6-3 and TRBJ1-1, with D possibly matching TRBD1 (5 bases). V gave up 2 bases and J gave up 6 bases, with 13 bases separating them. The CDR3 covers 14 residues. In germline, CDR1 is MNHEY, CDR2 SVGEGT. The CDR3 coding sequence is TGTGCCAGCAGTTACGGCAGGGTCGCTCCTGAAGCTTTCTTT. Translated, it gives CASSYGRVAPEAFF.

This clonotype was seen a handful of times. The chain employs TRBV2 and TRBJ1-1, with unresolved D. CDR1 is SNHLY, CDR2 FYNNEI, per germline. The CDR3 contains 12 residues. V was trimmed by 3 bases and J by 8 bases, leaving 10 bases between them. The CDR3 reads CASSDIILEAFF. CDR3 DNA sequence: TGTGCCAGCAGTGATATCATCCTGGAAGCTTTCTTT.

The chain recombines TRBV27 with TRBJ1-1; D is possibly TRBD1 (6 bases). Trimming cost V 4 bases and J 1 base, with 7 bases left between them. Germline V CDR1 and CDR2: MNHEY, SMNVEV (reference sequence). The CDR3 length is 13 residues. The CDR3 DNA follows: TGTGCCAGCAGTTGGACAGAGAACACTGAAGCTTTCTTT. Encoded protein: CASSWTENTEAFF.

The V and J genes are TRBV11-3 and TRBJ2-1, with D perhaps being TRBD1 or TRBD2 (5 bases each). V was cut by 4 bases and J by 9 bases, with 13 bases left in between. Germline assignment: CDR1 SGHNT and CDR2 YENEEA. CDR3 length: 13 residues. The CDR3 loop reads CASSSGGFGEQFF. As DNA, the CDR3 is TGTGCCAGCAGCTCTGGGGGATTTGGTGAGCAGTTCTTC.

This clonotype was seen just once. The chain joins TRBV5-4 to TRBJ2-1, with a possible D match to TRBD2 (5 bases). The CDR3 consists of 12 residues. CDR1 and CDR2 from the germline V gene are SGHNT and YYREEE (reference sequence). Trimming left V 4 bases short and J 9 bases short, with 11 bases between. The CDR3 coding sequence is TGTGCCAGCAGCGTCGAGGGCGGTGAGCAGTTCTTC. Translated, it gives CASSVEGGEQFF. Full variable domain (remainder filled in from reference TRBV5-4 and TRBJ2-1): ETGVTQSPTHLIKTRGQQVTLRCSSQSGHNTVSWYQQALGQGPQFIFQYYREEENGRGNFPPRFSGLQFPNYSSELNVNALELDDSALYLCASSVEGGEQFFGPGTRLTVL.

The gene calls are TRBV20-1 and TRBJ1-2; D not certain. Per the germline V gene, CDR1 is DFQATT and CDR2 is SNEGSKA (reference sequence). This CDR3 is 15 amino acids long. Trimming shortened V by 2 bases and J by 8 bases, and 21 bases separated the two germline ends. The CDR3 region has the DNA TGCAGTGCTAGACCCTTCGACCGGGCCCCCCAAGGCTACACCTTC. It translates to CSARPFDRAPQGYTF.

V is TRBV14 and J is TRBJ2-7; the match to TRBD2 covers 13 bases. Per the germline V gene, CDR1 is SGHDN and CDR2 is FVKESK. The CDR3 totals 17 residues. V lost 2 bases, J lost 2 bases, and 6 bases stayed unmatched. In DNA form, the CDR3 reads TGTGCCAGCAGCCAAAGAGGGACTAGCGGGGCGGCCTACGAGCAGTACTTC. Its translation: CASSQRGTSGAAYEQYF.

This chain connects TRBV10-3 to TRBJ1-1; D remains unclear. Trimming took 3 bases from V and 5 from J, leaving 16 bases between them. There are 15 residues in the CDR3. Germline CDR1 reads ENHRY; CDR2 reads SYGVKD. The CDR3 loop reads CAISDGSEGITEAFF. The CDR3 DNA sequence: TGTGCCATCAGTGACGGGTCGGAGGGTATAACTGAAGCTTTCTTT.

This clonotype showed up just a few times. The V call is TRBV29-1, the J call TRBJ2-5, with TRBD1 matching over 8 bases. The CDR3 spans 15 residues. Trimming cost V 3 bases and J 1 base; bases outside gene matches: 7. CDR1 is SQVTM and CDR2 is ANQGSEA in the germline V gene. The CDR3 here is CSVDFSGQAQETQYF. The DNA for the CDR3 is TGCAGCGTTGACTTTTCGGGACAGGCCCAAGAGACCCAGTACTTC.

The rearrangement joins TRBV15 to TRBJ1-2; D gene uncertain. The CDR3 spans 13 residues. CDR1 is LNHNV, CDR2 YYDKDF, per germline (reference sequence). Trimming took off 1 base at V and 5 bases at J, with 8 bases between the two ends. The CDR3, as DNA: TGTGCCACCAGCAGAGGGGTTGGATATGGCTACACCTTC. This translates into CATSRGVGYGYTF.

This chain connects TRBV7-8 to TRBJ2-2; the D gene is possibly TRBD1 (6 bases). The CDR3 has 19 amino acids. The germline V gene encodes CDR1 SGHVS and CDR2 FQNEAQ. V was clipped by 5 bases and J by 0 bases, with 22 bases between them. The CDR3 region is CASSLPASRGHTNTGELFF. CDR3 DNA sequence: TGTGCCAGCAGCCTACCGGCCTCCAGGGGCCACACGAACACCGGGGAGCTGTTTTTT. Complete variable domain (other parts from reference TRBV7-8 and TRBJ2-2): GAGVSQSPRYKVAKRGQDVALRCDPISGHVSLFWYQQALGQGPEFLTYFQNEAQLDKSGLPSDRFFAERPEGSVSTLKIQRTQQEDSAVYLCASSLPASRGHTNTGELFFGEGSRLTVL.

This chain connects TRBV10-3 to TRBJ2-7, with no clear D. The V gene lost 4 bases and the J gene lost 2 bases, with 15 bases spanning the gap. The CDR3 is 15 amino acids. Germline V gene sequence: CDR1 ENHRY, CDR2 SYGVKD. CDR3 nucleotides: TGTGCCATCAGTGCTCGGACGGCTACTCCCTACGAGCAGTACTTC. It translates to CAISARTATPYEQYF.

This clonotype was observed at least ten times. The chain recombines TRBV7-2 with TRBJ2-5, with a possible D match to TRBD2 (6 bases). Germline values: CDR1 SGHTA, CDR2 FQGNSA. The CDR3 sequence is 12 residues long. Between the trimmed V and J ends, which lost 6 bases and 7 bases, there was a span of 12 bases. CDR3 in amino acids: CASRGGVATQYF. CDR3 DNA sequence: TGTGCCAGCAGAGGAGGGGTAGCGACCCAGTACTTC.

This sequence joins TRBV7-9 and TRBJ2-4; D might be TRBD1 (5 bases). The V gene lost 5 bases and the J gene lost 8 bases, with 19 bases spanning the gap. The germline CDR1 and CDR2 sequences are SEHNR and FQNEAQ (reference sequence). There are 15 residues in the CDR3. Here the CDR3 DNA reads TGTGCCAGCAGCCCCCCAGGACCAACCAGGGACATTCAGTACTTC. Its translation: CASSPPGPTRDIQYF.

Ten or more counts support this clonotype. CDR3 protein: CASSQVGDTGELFF. As DNA, the CDR3 is TGCGCCAGCAGCCAAGTTGGGGACACCGGGGAGCTGTTTTTT. The chain employs TRBV4-3 and TRBJ2-2; no definite D call. Trimming shortened V by 1 base and J by 3 bases, and 6 bases separated the two germline ends. CDR1 and CDR2 from the germline V gene are LGHNA and YSLEER. The CDR3 extends over 14 amino acids.

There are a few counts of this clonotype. DNA for the CDR3: TGCGCCAGCAGCCGCACGGGACAGGGGAACACTGAAGCTTTCTTT. Its translation is CASSRTGQGNTEAFF. The chain uses TRBV4-3 and TRBJ1-1, with 9 bases identical to TRBD1. V lost 4 bases and J lost 1; bases outside the gene matches: 4. Germline lookup yields CDR1 LGHNA and CDR2 YSLEER. The CDR3 spans 15 residues.

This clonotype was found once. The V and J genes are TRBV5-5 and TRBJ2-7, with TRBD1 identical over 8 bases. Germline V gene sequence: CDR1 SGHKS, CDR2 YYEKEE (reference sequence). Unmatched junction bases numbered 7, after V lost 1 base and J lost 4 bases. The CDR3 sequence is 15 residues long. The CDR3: CASSLHDRGTYEQYF. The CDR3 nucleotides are TGTGCCAGCAGCTTGCATGACAGGGGAACGTACGAGCAGTACTTC. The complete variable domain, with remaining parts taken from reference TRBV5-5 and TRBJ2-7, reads DAGVTQSPTHLIKTRGQQVTLRCSPISGHKSVSWYQQVLGQGPQFIFQYYEKEERGRGNFPDRFSARQFPNYSSELNVNALLLGDSALYLCASSLHDRGTYEQYFGPGTRLTVT.

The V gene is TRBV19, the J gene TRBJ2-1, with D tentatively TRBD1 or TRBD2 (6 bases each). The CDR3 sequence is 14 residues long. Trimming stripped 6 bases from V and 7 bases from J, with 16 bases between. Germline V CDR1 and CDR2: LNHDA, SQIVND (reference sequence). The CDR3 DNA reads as TGTGCCAGTAGATGGATGGGGGCGGGAAATGAGCAGTTCTTC. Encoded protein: CASRWMGAGNEQFF.